Following are 30 T cell receptor beta chains from one sample sequenced in a study of blood T cell repertoires in COVID-19. TCRdb's copy holds only in-frame clones and misses some; the assay was immunoSEQ multiplex PCR. The repertoire holds 490,000 or so clones, with more than 85% as singletons. Sequences were obtained from PBMCs or T cells enriched from blood (not recorded which). The source of these receptors is a woman aged 60-75 years who had recovered from COVID-19.

The chain is built from TRBV4-1 and TRBJ2-6, with D perhaps TRBD1 (6 bases). Germline-derived CDR1 and CDR2 are MGHRA and YSYEKL. The CDR3 loop spans 18 amino acids. The germline V and J ends were trimmed by 0 bases and 0 bases, with 12 bases remaining between them. The CDR3 is CASSQDNRASSGANVLTF. CDR3 bases: TGCGCCAGCAGCCAAGATAACAGGGCCAGCTCTGGGGCCAACGTCCTGACTTTC.

This chain links TRBV9 with TRBJ1-2, with D maybe TRBD1 (6 bases). Germline assignment: CDR1 SGDLS and CDR2 YYNGEE. This CDR3 is 12 amino acids long. The V gene lost 3 bases and the J gene lost 6 bases, with 9 bases spanning the gap. CDR3 coding DNA: TGTGCCAGCAGCGAACAGGGAGATGGCTACACCTTC. Amino acids: CASSEQGDGYTF.

CDR3 amino acids: CASGQGEGRGYGYTF. CDR3 nucleotide sequence: TGTGCCAGCGGACAGGGGGAGGGCCGGGGCTATGGCTACACCTTC. The chain uses TRBV19 and TRBJ1-2; 10 bases align to TRBD1. The J segment lost 4 bases and the V segment lost 9 bases, leaving 11 bases of the junction unmatched. Per the germline V gene, CDR1 is LNHDA and CDR2 is SQIVND (reference sequence). This CDR3 region has 15 residues.

The chain links TRBV28 to TRBJ1-4; TRBD1 is a possible D gene (5 bases). The CDR3 covers 13 residues. V shed 8 bases and J shed 7 bases, with 14 bases lying between them. CDR1 is MDHEN, CDR2 SYDVKM, per germline. The CDR3 loop is CASLAGSAEKLFF. The CDR3 DNA follows: TGTGCCAGCTTAGCAGGGTCGGCTGAAAAACTGTTTTTT. Filled out from reference TRBV28 and TRBJ1-4, the complete variable domain reads DVKVTQSSRYLVKRTGEKVFLECVQDMDHENMFWYRQDPGLGLRLIYFSYDVKMKEKGDIPEGYSVSREKKERFSLILESASTNQTSMYLCASLAGSAEKLFFGSGTQLSVL.

The V call is TRBV3-1 (or the pseudogene TRBV3-2), the J call TRBJ2-1; 12 bases are a match to TRBD2. J gave up 1 base and V 1 base, and 2 bases lay outside the gene matches. This CDR3 is 17 amino acids long. Germline V lookup: CDR1 LGHDT, CDR2 YNNKEL (reference sequence). The CDR3 DNA reads TGTGCCAGCAGCCAAGGCGGACTAGCGGGGTCCTACAATGAGCAGTTCTTC. It codes for CASSQGGLAGSYNEQFF.

Only a few counts were recorded for this clone. This rearrangement joins TRBV4-2 to TRBJ2-7, with 8 bases fitting TRBD2. The length of the CDR3 is 17 residues. V lost 0 bases to trimming and J lost 3 bases; unmatched junction nucleotides: 10. In germline, CDR1 is LGHNA, CDR2 YNFKEQ. CDR3 sequence: CASSQESAAGGIYEQYF. The CDR3, as DNA: TGTGCCAGCAGCCAAGAGTCTGCTGCGGGGGGCATCTACGAGCAGTACTTC.

The chain recombines TRBV5-4 with TRBJ2-4; 8 bases align to TRBD2. J gave up 1 base and V 4 bases, and 4 bases lay outside the gene matches. Germline V CDR1 and CDR2: SGHNT, YYREEE (reference sequence). This CDR3 spans 15 amino acids. CDR3 in amino acids: CASSPGGEAKNIQYF. For the CDR3, the DNA is TGTGCCAGCAGCCCCGGGGGGGAGGCCAAAAACATTCAGTACTTC.

The chain combines TRBV5-6 with TRBJ2-7; D is perhaps TRBD2 (5 bases). Germline assignment: CDR1 SGHDT and CDR2 YYEEEE. V was trimmed by 4 bases and J by 0 bases, leaving 20 bases between them. There are 17 residues in the CDR3. This CDR3 reads CASSVRGLSKNSYEQYF. The CDR3 nucleotides read TGTGCCAGCAGCGTGCGAGGGTTGAGCAAAAACTCCTACGAGCAGTACTTC.

This chain uses TRBV5-4 with TRBJ2-7; TRBD2 aligns across 8 bases. J lost 7 bases, V lost 8 bases, and 17 bases had no gene match. The CDR3 is 15 amino acids. The germline V gene has CDR1 SGHNT and CDR2 YYREEE (reference sequence). The CDR3, as DNA: TGTGCCAGTAGCGACGCCCGAGCGGGGGTTTGGGAGCAGTACTTC. Translating it yields CASSDARAGVWEQYF.

Worth noting for this clone: Germline is not matched at one junction end, which may reflect a read error. The chain is built from TRBV10-3 and TRBJ2-1; 12 bases line up with TRBD2. The CDR3 covers 16 residues. Germline assignment: CDR1 ENHRY and CDR2 SYGVKD. CDR3 loop: CATRGTSGSSFNEQFF. The CDR3 nucleotides are TGTGCCACCAGGGGGACTAGCGGGTCGTCCTTCAATGAGCAGTTCTTC.

The chain uses TRBV9 and TRBJ2-5, with a weak D call TRBD1 (7 bases). The CDR3 totals 15 residues. The germline V gene encodes CDR1 SGDLS and CDR2 YYNGEE. V was clipped by 3 bases and J by 2 bases, with 14 bases between them. The CDR3 DNA sequence: TGTGCCAGCAGCGACGGGGACAGCGGGCAAGAGACCCAGTACTTC. It yields the protein CASSDGDSGQETQYF.

The V gene is TRBV4-1, the J gene TRBJ1-3; 7 bases map to TRBD1. Germline values: CDR1 MGHRA, CDR2 YSYEKL. The CDR3 totals 18 residues. Trimming removed 0 bases from V and 1 base from J; junction bases left unmatched: 9. CDR3 region: CASSQDRTGGKSGNTIYF. The CDR3 nucleotides read TGCGCCAGCAGCCAAGATCGGACAGGAGGAAAATCTGGAAACACCATATATTTT.

The chain carries TRBV14 and TRBJ2-1, with D possibly being TRBD1 (5 bases). Germline loops: CDR1 SGHDN, CDR2 FVKESK. V lost 4 bases to trimming and J lost 3 bases, with 7 bases between them. This CDR3 contains 13 residues. The CDR3 DNA follows: TGTGCCAGCAGCCCCCAGGGCTACAATGAGCAGTTCTTC. Its translation is CASSPQGYNEQFF.

The chain has TRBV12-3 or TRBV12-4 and TRBJ2-2; D is ambiguous. The V gene lost 5 bases and the J gene lost 0 bases, with 4 bases spanning the gap. The CDR3 loop spans 13 amino acids. CDR3 in DNA: TGTGCCAGCAGTCTGTCGAACACCGGGGAGCTGTTTTTT. The encoded protein is CASSLSNTGELFF.

This rearrangement joins TRBV18 to TRBJ2-1; 10 bases map to TRBD1. Per the germline V gene, CDR1 is KGHSH and CDR2 is LQKENI. The CDR3 is 17 amino acids. V was pared by 3 bases and J by 3 bases, with 8 bases of the junction left unmatched. The CDR3 bases are TGTGCCAGCTCACCGGGACAGGGGCCCTCCTACTACAATGAGCAGTTCTTC. This gives the protein CASSPGQGPSYYNEQFF. Full variable domain (outside the CDR3, taken from reference TRBV18 and TRBJ2-1): NAGVMQNPRHLVRRRGQEARLRCSPMKGHSHVYWYRQLPEEGLKFMVYLQKENIIDESGMPKERFSAEFPKEGPSILRIQQVVRGDSAAYFCASSPGQGPSYYNEQFFGPGTRLTVL.

The V and J genes are TRBV7-8 and TRBJ1-6; D gene uncertain. In germline, CDR1 is SGHVS, CDR2 FQNEAQ. V lost 1 base and J 9 bases, leaving 7 bases between the germline ends. This CDR3 is 13 amino acids long. CDR3 residues: CASSLVRSSPLHF. The CDR3 DNA reads as TGTGCCAGCAGCTTAGTTAGGAGTTCACCCCTCCACTTT.

The chain uses TRBV27 and TRBJ2-7; 7 nucleotides match TRBD1. Losses at the gene ends were 4 bases for V and 6 bases for J; bases not matched to a gene: 6. This CDR3 has 13 residues. CDR1 is MNHEY and CDR2 is SMNVEV in the germline V gene (reference sequence). The CDR3 DNA follows: TGTGCCAGCAGTTACCGACAGGGCGGCGAGCAGTACGTC. This encodes CASSYRQGGEQYV.

The genes are TRBV28 and TRBJ1-2; TRBD1 matches 10 bases. Trimming removed 5 bases from V and 7 bases from J; junction bases left unmatched: 16. The germline V gene has CDR1 MDHEN and CDR2 SYDVKM. CDR3 size: 17 residues. CDR3 loop: CASSPSGTGDRLGGYTF. In DNA, the CDR3 is TGTGCCAGCAGTCCCTCCGGGACAGGGGACCGGTTAGGTGGCTACACCTTC.

V gene TRBV28 combines with J gene TRBJ2-4, with 9 bases lining up with TRBD1. The V and J ends lost 2 bases and 5 bases, in that order; junction bases with no gene match: 4. The CDR3 is 15 residues long. Per the germline V gene, CDR1 is MDHEN and CDR2 is SYDVKM. The CDR3 bases are TGTGCCAGCAGTTTAACCGGGACAGGGCAAAACATTCAGTACTTC. Protein product: CASSLTGTGQNIQYF.

The rearrangement joins TRBV4-1 to TRBJ2-1; 14 nucleotides align to TRBD2. The CDR3 runs 17 residues. V was pared by 9 bases and J by 0 bases, with 7 bases of the junction left unmatched. Per the germline V gene, CDR1 is MGHRA and CDR2 is YSYEKL. CDR3 loop: CASGLAGGLSSYNEQFF. The CDR3 DNA reads TGCGCCAGTGGACTAGCGGGGGGCCTAAGCTCCTACAATGAGCAGTTCTTC.

The J gene is TRBJ2-3, the V gene TRBV7-2; 7 positions match TRBD2. This CDR3 is built from 15 residues. Germline CDR1 SGHTA, CDR2 FQGNSA. J gave up 2 bases and V 3 bases, and 5 bases lay outside the gene matches. The CDR3 loop reads CASSFASGDTDTQYF. The CDR3 bases are TGTGCCAGCAGCTTTGCTAGCGGCGACACAGATACGCAGTATTTT. Full variable domain (remainder filled in from reference TRBV7-2 and TRBJ2-3): GAGVSQSPSNKVTEKGKDVELRCDPISGHTALYWYRQSLGQGLEFLIYFQGNSAPDKSGLPSDRFSAERTGGSVSTLTIQRTQQEDSAVYLCASSFASGDTDTQYFGPGTRLTVL.

CDR3 residues: CASRRGLGAGELFF. In DNA form, the CDR3 reads TGTGCCAGTAGGCGGGGGCTGGGGGCCGGGGAGCTGTTTTTT. The chain recombines TRBV19 with TRBJ2-2; D is perhaps TRBD2 (7 bases). The germline gives CDR1 LNHDA, CDR2 SQIVND (reference sequence). Trimming took off 6 bases at V and 6 bases at J, with 14 bases between the two ends. The CDR3 runs to 14 residues.

CDR3 amino acids: CASSPNRDTDTAFF. The CDR3 DNA is TGTGCCAGCAGCCCAAATAGGGACACAGACACAGCTTTCTTT. The chain links TRBV28 to TRBJ1-1, with D perhaps TRBD1 (6 bases). The germline V gene has CDR1 MDHEN and CDR2 SYDVKM. V dropped 6 bases and J dropped 10 bases, with 21 bases sitting between them. The CDR3 is made up of 14 amino acids.

The gene calls are TRBV4-2 and TRBJ2-3; 9 positions agree with TRBD1. Germline-derived CDR1 and CDR2 are LGHNA and YNFKEQ. The CDR3 totals 16 residues. Unmatched junction bases numbered 7, after V lost 2 bases and J lost 4 bases. The CDR3 bases are TGTGCCAGCAGCCAAACTTATACAGGGGGCGCAGATACGCAGTATTTT. Translation gives CASSQTYTGGADTQYF.

This clone was recorded only once. This chain connects TRBV18 to TRBJ1-6, with D perhaps matching TRBD1 (6 bases). The CDR3 loop spans 16 amino acids. Between the trimmed V and J ends, which lost 2 bases and 2 bases, there was a span of 10 bases. Germline loops: CDR1 KGHSH, CDR2 LQKENI. Here the CDR3 reads CASSPRGIPYNSPLHF. The CDR3 DNA reads TGTGCCAGCTCACCAAGGGGGATCCCCTATAATTCACCCCTCCACTTT. Variable domain in full (rest from reference TRBV18 and TRBJ1-6): NAGVMQNPRHLVRRRGQEARLRCSPMKGHSHVYWYRQLPEEGLKFMVYLQKENIIDESGMPKERFSAEFPKEGPSILRIQQVVRGDSAAYFCASSPRGIPYNSPLHFGNGTRLTVT.

This chain joins TRBV7-2 and TRBJ1-2; D is undetermined. The germline gives CDR1 SGHTA, CDR2 FQGNSA. The CDR3 contains 14 residues. V was cut by 5 bases and J by 2 bases, with 12 bases left in between. The CDR3 DNA follows: TGTGCCAGCAGCCCGTCGGCGGGGAACTATGGCTACACCTTC. Translation gives CASSPSAGNYGYTF. Combining the CDR3 with reference TRBV7-2 and TRBJ1-2 gives the whole variable domain GAGVSQSPSNKVTEKGKDVELRCDPISGHTALYWYRQSLGQGLEFLIYFQGNSAPDKSGLPSDRFSAERTGGSVSTLTIQRTQQEDSAVYLCASSPSAGNYGYTFGSGTRLTVV.

This clone was detected once. The V call is TRBV24-1, the J call TRBJ1-2; 9 nucleotides align to TRBD1. From germline, CDR1 is KGHDR and CDR2 SFDVKD. CDR3 length: 13 residues. Trimming removed 5 bases from V and 6 bases from J; junction bases left unmatched: 3. The CDR3 reads CATSGRTGDGYTF. CDR3 bases: TGTGCCACCAGTGGTAGGACAGGGGATGGCTACACCTTC.

This sequence joins TRBV6-5 and TRBJ1-2; no reliable D call. Germline CDR1 is MNHEY and CDR2 is SVGAGI. The CDR3 loop spans 15 amino acids. Trimming left V 0 bases short and J 8 bases short, with 16 bases between. The CDR3 loop reads CASSYSPRGREGYTF. For the CDR3, the DNA is TGTGCCAGCAGTTACTCGCCCCGAGGCCGGGAAGGCTACACCTTC.

This sequence joins TRBV19 and TRBJ1-2; 9 nucleotides align to TRBD1. Germline-derived CDR1 and CDR2 are LNHDA and SQIVND (reference sequence). The CDR3 sequence is 13 residues long. Losses at the gene ends were 4 bases for V and 7 bases for J; bases not matched to a gene: 4. CDR3 DNA: TGTGCCAGTAGTAGGGGACAGGGCCCTGGCTACACCTTC. It yields the protein CASSRGQGPGYTF.

This clone was counted a single time. The J gene is TRBJ2-7, the V gene TRBV12-3 or TRBV12-4; no reliable D call. V was shortened by 8 bases and J by 5 bases, with 13 bases between the two germline ends. The length of the CDR3 is 12 residues. CDR3 nucleotide sequence: TGTGCCAGCGGCGCGGTAAACAACGAGCAGTACTTC. Amino acid sequence: CASGAVNNEQYF.